Shown below are 29 T cell receptor beta chains from a single sample sequenced in a study of technical replicates of blood from a few donors. Sequencing used immunoSEQ multiplex PCR; TCRdb keeps in-frame clones, though not all of them. The profile shows roughly 100,000 clones, around 96% of them singletons. The sequenced sample was T cells isolated from PBMCs. All receptors come from a human donor in good health.

V and J are TRBV7-9 and TRBJ2-2, with TRBD2 matching 7 bases. With V trimmed by 5 bases and J by 5 bases, 5 bases remained unmatched. Germline values: CDR1 SEHNR, CDR2 FQNEAQ (reference sequence). This CDR3 is 14 amino acids long. The CDR3 sequence: CASSQSRETGELFF. Here the CDR3 DNA reads TGTGCCAGCAGCCAGTCGCGGGAGACCGGGGAGCTGTTTTTT.

The chain links TRBV10-3 to TRBJ1-5; 12 nucleotides align to TRBD1. Germline CDR1 reads ENHRY; CDR2 reads SYGVKD. V lost 0 bases to trimming and J lost 10 bases; unmatched junction nucleotides: 4. The CDR3 contains 15 residues. The CDR3, as DNA: TGTGCCATCAGTGAGTCGGGACAGGGGGCATCACCCCAGCATTTT. Translating it yields CAISESGQGASPQHF.

This chain joins TRBV5-1 and TRBJ2-5; TRBD2 is a possible D gene (5 bases). The V end lost 2 bases, the J end lost 5 bases, and 13 bases lay between the germline ends. The CDR3 has 14 residues. The germline V gene has CDR1 SGHRS and CDR2 YFSETQ. The CDR3 region has the DNA TGCGCCAGCAGCTTACGGGGTTTGGAGGAGACCCAGTACTTC. This codes for CASSLRGLEETQYF.

CDR3 sequence (DNA): TGTGCCAGCGGAGGTAGGGAGCTGTTTTTT. Protein product: CASGGRELFF. V and J are TRBV25-1 and TRBJ2-2; D perhaps matches TRBD2 (5 bases). This CDR3 is 10 amino acids long. CDR1 and CDR2 from the germline V gene are MGHDK and SYGVNS. V lost 8 bases to trimming and J lost 9 bases, with 7 bases between them. Full variable domain (outside the CDR3, taken from reference TRBV25-1 and TRBJ2-2): EADIYQTPRYLVIGTGKKITLECSQTMGHDKMYWYQQDPGMELHLIHYSYGVNSTEKGDLSSESTVSRIRTEHFPLTLESARPSHTSQYLCASGGRELFFGEGSRLTVL.

The CDR3 nucleotides read TGTGCCAGCAGCTTAGTATTCGCTGAAGCTTTCTTT. Its translation: CASSLVFAEAFF. The rearrangement joins TRBV11-2 to TRBJ1-1; D gene uncertain. This CDR3 spans 12 amino acids. V dropped 1 base and J dropped 6 bases, with 6 bases sitting between them. In germline, CDR1 is SGHAT, CDR2 FQNNGV.

The chain uses TRBV30 and TRBJ1-1; a possible D gene is TRBD1 (6 bases). From germline, CDR1 is GTSNPN and CDR2 SVGIG (reference sequence). The CDR3 loop spans 13 amino acids. V lost 5 bases to trimming and J lost 1 base, with 11 bases between them. CDR3 DNA: TGTGCCTGGTTCCAGGGGCAGAACACTGAAGCTTTCTTT. Its protein product is CAWFQGQNTEAFF.

The chain carries TRBV5-4 and TRBJ2-5; possibly TRBD2 for D (6 bases). Trimming shortened V by 0 bases and J by 5 bases, and 14 bases separated the two germline ends. The CDR3 runs 15 residues. The germline CDR1 and CDR2 sequences are SGHNT and YYREEE (reference sequence). The CDR3 here is CASSLDGTLGETQYF. For the CDR3, the DNA is TGTGCCAGCAGCTTGGACGGGACTCTAGGGGAGACCCAGTACTTC. Drawing the rest from reference TRBV5-4 and TRBJ2-5, the complete variable domain is ETGVTQSPTHLIKTRGQQVTLRCSSQSGHNTVSWYQQALGQGPQFIFQYYREEENGRGNFPPRFSGLQFPNYSSELNVNALELDDSALYLCASSLDGTLGETQYFGPGTRLLVL.

CDR3 sequence: CASSQERGQETNEQFF. The CDR3 region has the DNA TGTGCCAGCAGCCAAGAAAGGGGACAGGAGACCAATGAGCAGTTCTTC. This chain uses TRBV4-2 with TRBJ2-1; 8 bases map to TRBD1. Germline lookup yields CDR1 LGHNA and CDR2 YNFKEQ. CDR3 length: 16 amino acids. Trimming cost V 0 bases and J 6 bases; bases outside gene matches: 7.

The chain employs TRBV2 and TRBJ2-7; 10 nucleotides line up with TRBD2. CDR1 and CDR2 (germline): SNHLY, FYNNEI. The CDR3 contains 15 residues. The junction had 5 bases not matched to a gene; V was cut back by 3 bases and J by 3 bases. The CDR3 reads CASSEASGRYYEQYF. The CDR3 DNA reads TGTGCCAGCAGTGAGGCTAGCGGGAGATACTACGAGCAGTACTTC.

This clone was counted a few times. In DNA, the CDR3 is TGTGCCAGCAGTCTCGGGACAGGGGGCGCGACTGAAGCTTTCTTT. Residues: CASSLGTGGATEAFF. The chain couples TRBV27 to TRBJ1-1, with TRBD1 identical over 12 bases. J was trimmed by 5 bases and V by 5 bases; bases with no gene match: 6. Germline V gene data show CDR1 as MNHEY and CDR2 as SMNVEV (reference sequence). The CDR3 consists of 15 residues.

V and J are TRBV6-6 and TRBJ1-5, with a tentative D call TRBD1 (5 bases). Trimming removed 5 bases from V and 6 bases from J, with 17 bases in between. Germline loops: CDR1 MNHNY, CDR2 SVGAGI (reference sequence). CDR3 length: 15 residues. This CDR3 is CASSPTSGGGQPQHF. The CDR3 coding sequence is TGTGCCAGCAGTCCCACCTCGGGGGGTGGTCAGCCCCAGCATTTT.

This chain uses TRBV19 with TRBJ2-7; TRBD1 matches at 10 bases. CDR1 LNHDA and CDR2 SQIVND come from the germline V gene (reference sequence). This CDR3 has 15 amino acids. Trimming removed 5 bases from V and 3 bases from J; junction bases left unmatched: 7. The CDR3 DNA is TGTGCCAGTAGTCCCGGGACAGGGGCTGGCTACGAGCAGTACTTC. Translating gives CASSPGTGAGYEQYF.

V and J are TRBV27 and TRBJ1-2; possibly TRBD1 for D (5 bases). Per germline, CDR1 MNHEY and CDR2 SMNVEV (reference sequence). The CDR3 loop spans 11 amino acids. V was clipped by 6 bases and J by 8 bases, with 10 bases between them. CDR3 sequence: CASRRGGGYTF. The CDR3 DNA follows: TGTGCCAGCAGAAGGGGAGGCGGCTACACCTTC.

The chain employs TRBV30 and TRBJ1-4, with 9 bases fitting TRBD1. The V gene's germline CDR1 is GTSNPN and CDR2 SVGIG (reference sequence). The CDR3 covers 15 residues. After removal of 4 bases from V and 8 bases from J, the junction contained 11 bases not matched to a gene. As DNA, the CDR3 is TGTGCCTGGAAACTAGTCCGGGACAGGGAAGAAAAACTGTTTTTT. The encoded protein is CAWKLVRDREEKLFF.

The V call is TRBV10-3, the J call TRBJ2-1, with TRBD1 matching over 10 bases. The V and J ends lost 7 bases and 1 base, in that order; junction bases with no gene match: 4. Germline CDR1 reads ENHRY; CDR2 reads SYGVKD. There are 15 residues in the CDR3. The CDR3: CAITSGQGSYNEQFF. The CDR3 DNA reads TGTGCCATCACCTCGGGACAGGGGTCCTACAATGAGCAGTTCTTC.

This sequence joins TRBV5-6 and TRBJ2-4; tentative D call: TRBD2 (6 bases). The V gene's germline CDR1 is SGHDT and CDR2 YYEEEE. The CDR3 contains 15 residues. Trimming stripped 4 bases from V and 4 bases from J, with 15 bases between. The CDR3 DNA sequence: TGTGCCAGCAGCCAGGGCGGGGCTCTGAAAAACATTCAGTACTTC. The encoded protein is CASSQGGALKNIQYF.

The V gene is TRBV5-6, the J gene TRBJ1-5; a weak D match, TRBD1 (5 bases). Germline V CDR1 and CDR2: SGHDT, YYEEEE. This CDR3 is built from 14 residues. The V end was cut by 4 bases, the J end by 7 bases, with 15 bases between. CDR3 residues: CASSRSMGGQPQHF. For the CDR3, the DNA is TGTGCCAGCAGCCGGAGTATGGGGGGACAGCCCCAGCATTTT.

This chain uses TRBV7-9 with TRBJ1-3; no clear D. Trimming left V 1 base short and J 2 bases short, with 6 bases between. Germline CDR1 and CDR2: SEHNR and FQNEAQ (reference sequence). The CDR3 runs 14 residues. The CDR3 spells CASSLGETGNTIYF. The CDR3 DNA is TGTGCCAGCAGCTTAGGCGAGACTGGAAACACCATATATTTT.

The chain has TRBV4-1 and TRBJ2-7; D is possibly TRBD2 (6 bases). Trimming pared 3 bases from V and 5 bases from J, leaving 8 bases between. Germline-derived CDR1 and CDR2 are MGHRA and YSYEKL. This CDR3 region has 12 residues. CDR3 nucleotide sequence: TGCGCCAGCAGCCACGGGGAGGACGAGCAGTACTTC. Residues: CASSHGEDEQYF.

The V gene is TRBV19, the J gene TRBJ2-1, with 9 bases fitting TRBD2. CDR1 is LNHDA and CDR2 is SQIVND in the germline V gene (reference sequence). Trimming removed 6 bases from V and 5 bases from J; junction bases left unmatched: 5. The CDR3 is made up of 14 amino acids. CDR3 sequence reads: CASRWGLADNEQFF. DNA of the CDR3: TGTGCCAGTAGATGGGGACTAGCTGACAATGAGCAGTTCTTC.

This rearrangement joins TRBV18 to TRBJ1-1, with TRBD1 identical over 9 bases. The germline gives CDR1 KGHSH, CDR2 LQKENI. The CDR3 covers 15 residues. V was pared by 0 bases and J by 4 bases, with 3 bases of the junction left unmatched. CDR3 sequence reads: CASSPPTGGGTEAFF. CDR3 DNA: TGTGCCAGCTCACCACCAACAGGGGGCGGCACTGAAGCTTTCTTT.

J is TRBJ1-1 and V is TRBV7-2; no firm D call. From germline, CDR1 is SGHTA and CDR2 FQGNSA. The CDR3 covers 13 residues. Trimming shortened V by 2 bases and J by 6 bases, and 10 bases separated the two germline ends. As DNA, the CDR3 is TGTGCCAGCAGCTTATTATATTTCCCTGAAGCTTTCTTT. As protein: CASSLLYFPEAFF.

The gene calls are TRBV28 and TRBJ1-1; no clear D gene. Germline V gives CDR1 MDHEN, CDR2 SYDVKM. The CDR3 contains 14 residues. The V gene lost 3 bases and the J gene lost 5 bases, with 13 bases spanning the gap. The CDR3 is CASSFLGLGTEAFF. Written as DNA, the CDR3 is TGTGCCAGCAGTTTCCTGGGCCTGGGTACTGAAGCTTTCTTT.

The rearrangement uses TRBV7-2 and TRBJ1-2, with 7 bases matching TRBD1. The CDR3 is 14 amino acids. J lost 8 bases, V lost 5 bases, and 11 bases had no gene match. CDR1 and CDR2 from the germline V gene are SGHTA and FQGNSA. The CDR3 DNA is TGTGCCAGCAGCCTCCCGGGACAGCCTGCCGGCTACACCTTC. It specifies CASSLPGQPAGYTF.

The CDR3 here is CASSFAGQLYEQYF. The CDR3 region has the DNA TGTGCCAGCAGCTTTGCGGGACAGCTCTACGAGCAGTACTTC. The gene calls are TRBV7-2 and TRBJ2-7; D perhaps matches TRBD1 (7 bases). Germline V gene lookup returns CDR1 SGHTA and CDR2 FQGNSA. This CDR3 spans 14 amino acids. Trimming removed 3 bases from V and 3 bases from J, with 12 bases in between.

This chain uses TRBV19 with TRBJ1-5, with 7 bases lining up with TRBD1. The germline V gene encodes CDR1 LNHDA and CDR2 SQIVND (reference sequence). This CDR3 has 14 amino acids. J was trimmed by 3 bases and V by 4 bases; bases with no gene match: 3. CDR3 DNA sequence: TGTGCCAGTAGTACGACAGGGATCAATCAGCCCCAGCATTTT. As protein: CASSTTGINQPQHF.

About this clone itself: Its ends do not fully match the called genes, so a read error is possible. The chain couples TRBV19 to TRBJ1-1, with D hard to call. The CDR3 sequence is 15 residues long. CDR1 is LNHDA and CDR2 is SQIVND in the germline V gene (reference sequence). Here the CDR3 reads CASRILQSLDTEAFF. The CDR3 coding sequence is TGTGCCAGTCGTATATTACAGTCTTTGGACACTGAAGCTTTCTTT.

The CDR3 sequence is CASRKRGSGVTEAFF. In DNA form, the CDR3 reads TGTGCCAGCAGAAAAAGAGGAAGTGGAGTAACTGAAGCTTTCTTT. This chain joins TRBV21-1 and TRBJ1-1. TRBV21-1 is described as a pseudogene. CDR3 length: 15 residues.

The J gene is TRBJ2-1, the V gene TRBV9; D unresolved. Trimming took off 1 base at V and 5 bases at J, with 22 bases between the two ends. The CDR3 loop spans 18 amino acids. Germline V CDR1 and CDR2: SGDLS, YYNGEE. Here the CDR3 DNA reads TGTGCCAGCAGCGTATCCCTAACTGGTTACTATACTGACAATGAGCAGTTCTTC. It specifies CASSVSLTGYYTDNEQFF.